These 7 T cell receptor beta chains came from one sample sequenced in a study of OX40 agonist ivuxolimab in advanced cancers. TCRdb's table, derived via immunoSEQ multiplex PCR, lists solely in-frame clones and lacks some. This table has around 68,000 clones, more than 75% appearing once. The starting material was CD4+ or CD8+ T cells sorted from blood, obtained in a trial of the OX40 agonist ivuxolimab. The origin of the receptors is an adult with an advanced solid tumor such as melanoma, head and neck, liver or kidney cancer.

The chain links TRBV6-5 to TRBJ2-1, with D perhaps TRBD1 (6 bases). V lost 0 bases to trimming and J lost 3 bases, with 6 bases between them. The CDR3 has 14 amino acids. Germline CDR1 MNHEY, CDR2 SVGAGI. CDR3 in amino acids: CASSYSQGYNEQFF. The CDR3 nucleotides are TGTGCCAGCAGTTACTCACAGGGCTACAATGAGCAGTTCTTC.

The chain links TRBV4-1 to TRBJ2-2, with D uncertain. The CDR3 runs 13 residues. Germline values: CDR1 MGHRA, CDR2 YSYEKL. V lost 10 bases, J lost 3 bases, and 12 bases lay in between. The CDR3 nucleotides are TGCGCCATTTTAGACCGGGACACCGGGGAGCTGTTTTTT. Encoded protein: CAILDRDTGELFF.

This sequence joins TRBV19 and TRBJ2-6; possibly TRBD1 or TRBD2 for D (5 bases each). Germline V lookup: CDR1 LNHDA, CDR2 SQIVND (reference sequence). The CDR3 is 16 residues long. V lost 5 bases, J lost 3 bases, and 14 bases lay in between. The CDR3: CASSARGAVGANVLTF. CDR3 in DNA: TGTGCCAGTAGTGCACGAGGGGCGGTTGGGGCCAACGTCCTGACTTTC.

The CDR3 nucleotides are TGTGCCAGCAGTGAAGGGGCAGCCGGATATAGCAATCAGCCCCAGCATTTT. Amino acid sequence: CASSEGAAGYSNQPQHF. The gene calls are TRBV6-1 and TRBJ1-5; D is unclear. Germline CDR1 MNHNS, CDR2 SASEGT. Trimming took 1 base from V and 0 from J, leaving 13 bases between them. The CDR3 covers 17 residues.

The gene calls are TRBV10-3 and TRBJ2-3; possibly TRBD2 for D (5 bases). Germline CDR1 ENHRY, CDR2 SYGVKD. The length of the CDR3 is 15 residues. The V and J ends lost 10 bases and 0 bases respectively, with 17 bases between them. The CDR3 nucleotides read TGTGCCACCCTAAAAGACGGGGTGAGCACAGATACGCAGTATTTT. This gives the protein CATLKDGVSTDTQYF.

The rearrangement joins TRBV7-9 to TRBJ2-7, with 7 bases lining up with TRBD1. Trimming cost V 4 bases and J 6 bases; bases outside gene matches: 6. The CDR3 is made up of 13 amino acids. Germline CDR1 and CDR2: SEHNR and FQNEAQ (reference sequence). Written as DNA, the CDR3 is TGTGCCAGCAGCTCCACCGGGACAGCCGAGCAGTACTTC. Translating it yields CASSSTGTAEQYF.

V and J are TRBV2 and TRBJ2-2; no firm D call. V gave up 7 bases and J gave up 4 bases, with 10 bases separating them. Germline lookup yields CDR1 SNHLY and CDR2 FYNNEI. The CDR3 spans 13 residues. The CDR3 region has the DNA TGTGCCAGCACCCAGATGGGCACCGGGGAGCTGTTTTTT. Translation gives CASTQMGTGELFF. Full variable domain (remainder filled in from reference TRBV2 and TRBJ2-2): EPEVTQTPSHQVTQMGQEVILRCVPISNHLYFYWYRQILGQKVEFLVSFYNNEISEKSEIFDDQFSVERPDGSNFTLKIRSTKLEDSAMYFCASTQMGTGELFFGEGSRLTVL.